This passage covers 19 T cell receptor beta chains from one sample sequenced in a study of T cell responses to AZD1222 COVID-19 vaccine. Method: immunoSEQ multiplex PCR; TCRdb's copy keeps in-frame clones and lacks some. This sample has 250,000 to 300,000 clones, with around 92% found just once. Specimen: peripheral blood, collected 28 days after the second AZD1222 dose. The origin of the receptors is an adult who received the AZD1222 COVID-19 vaccine.

V gene TRBV5-1 combines with J gene TRBJ2-1; 11 bases align to TRBD2. CDR1 and CDR2 from the germline V gene are SGHRS and YFSETQ. CDR3 length equals 16 residues. Trimming cost V 3 bases and J 4 bases; bases outside gene matches: 6. CDR3 DNA: TGCGCCAGCAGCTCGGCTCTAGCGGGAGGTTACAATGAGCAGTTCTTC. This encodes CASSSALAGGYNEQFF. Using reference TRBV5-1 and TRBJ2-1 for the parts outside the CDR3, the full variable domain is KAGVTQTPRYLIKTRGQQVTLSCSPISGHRSVSWYQQTPGQGLQFLFEYFSETQRNKGNFPGRFSGRQFSNSRSEMNVSTLELGDSALYLCASSSALAGGYNEQFFGPGTRLTVL.

The CDR3 DNA reads TGCGCCAGCAGCTCCGACGGGAGCACAGATACGCAGTATTTT. Amino acid sequence: CASSSDGSTDTQYF. The V call is TRBV5-1, the J call TRBJ2-3; D unresolved. Germline V CDR1 and CDR2: SGHRS, YFSETQ. The V end lost 3 bases, the J end lost 0 bases, and 8 bases lay between the germline ends. The CDR3 length is 14 residues.

This clone is a singleton in its sample. The chain carries TRBV2 and TRBJ1-1; D is possibly TRBD1 (5 bases). CDR3 size: 13 residues. Germline CDR1 and CDR2: SNHLY and FYNNEI. V lost 7 bases to trimming and J lost 3 bases, with 12 bases between them. The CDR3 region has the DNA TGTGCCAGCACCAGCAGGGAGTACACTGAAGCTTTCTTT. Its protein is CASTSREYTEAFF.

The chain links TRBV24-1 to TRBJ1-6; a possible D gene is TRBD1 (5 bases). This CDR3 has 17 amino acids. Trimming shortened V by 5 bases and J by 5 bases, and 18 bases separated the two germline ends. Germline values: CDR1 KGHDR, CDR2 SFDVKD. The CDR3 region has the DNA TGTGCCACCAGTGCTGGGGCTGGGGATAATAATAATTCACCCCTCCACTTT. It yields the protein CATSAGAGDNNNSPLHF.

J is TRBJ1-1 and V is TRBV3-1 (or the pseudogene TRBV3-2), with D maybe TRBD1 (5 bases). This CDR3 spans 11 amino acids. Germline CDR1 is LGHDT and CDR2 is YNNKEL (reference sequence). The germline V and J ends were trimmed by 6 bases and 6 bases, with 8 bases remaining between them. CDR3: CASRRGPEAFF. The CDR3 DNA reads TGTGCCAGCAGGAGGGGTCCTGAAGCTTTCTTT.

A word on this clone: The junction departs from the called germline gene at one end, perhaps through a read error. J is TRBJ1-2 and V is TRBV7-8; D is unclear. The CDR3 length is 14 residues. Germline lookup yields CDR1 SGHVS and CDR2 FQNEAQ. The CDR3 bases are TGTGCCAGCAGCCTAGCAAGTGGGCTCTATGGCTACACCTTC. It yields the protein CASSLASGLYGYTF.

V is TRBV3-1 (or the pseudogene TRBV3-2) and J is TRBJ1-2; D gene unclear. The CDR3 has 12 residues. Trimming shortened V by 0 bases and J by 6 bases, and 5 bases separated the two germline ends. Germline CDR1 is LGHDT and CDR2 is YNNKEL (reference sequence). CDR3 DNA: TGTGCCAGCAGCCAAGAGAGGGATGGCTACACCTTC. Amino acids: CASSQERDGYTF.

Written as DNA, the CDR3 is TGTGCCAGTAGACAGGGAACCTCGGCCGATGAGCAGTTCTTC. This codes for CASRQGTSADEQFF. The V gene is TRBV2, the J gene TRBJ2-1; 7 bases align to TRBD1. The germline CDR1 and CDR2 sequences are SNHLY and FYNNEI. After removal of 9 bases from V and 8 bases from J, the junction contained 13 bases not matched to a gene. The CDR3 is 14 amino acids. Variable domain in full (rest from reference TRBV2 and TRBJ2-1): EPEVTQTPSHQVTQMGQEVILRCVPISNHLYFYWYRQILGQKVEFLVSFYNNEISEKSEIFDDQFSVERPDGSNFTLKIRSTKLEDSAMYFCASRQGTSADEQFFGPGTRLTVL.

The chain couples TRBV19 to TRBJ2-3, with TRBD2 identical over 9 bases. CDR3 size: 13 residues. Germline CDR1 reads LNHDA; CDR2 reads SQIVND (reference sequence). V was pared by 9 bases and J by 9 bases, with 10 bases of the junction left unmatched. For the CDR3, the DNA is TGTGCCAGCCGGCCCATTAGCGGGGGAACGCAGTATTTT. Encoded protein: CASRPISGGTQYF.

The chain carries TRBV28 and TRBJ2-5; either TRBD1 or TRBD2 may supply D (6 bases each). Trimming stripped 6 bases from V and 5 bases from J, with 16 bases between. CDR1 and CDR2 (germline): MDHEN, SYDVKM. CDR3 length equals 14 residues. CDR3 region: CASRGAGGVETQYF. Here the CDR3 DNA reads TGTGCCAGCAGGGGGGCCGGGGGTGTGGAGACCCAGTACTTC.

This chain joins TRBV28 and TRBJ2-7, with 9 positions matching TRBD1. CDR1 and CDR2 (germline): MDHEN, SYDVKM. J was trimmed by 1 base and V by 2 bases; bases with no gene match: 0. The CDR3 contains 14 residues. The DNA of the CDR3 is TGTGCCAGCAGTTTAGGGACAGGGTCCTACGAGCAGTACTTC. Translation: CASSLGTGSYEQYF.

The chain is built from TRBV18 and TRBJ1-2; unclear D gene. CDR1 and CDR2 (germline): KGHSH, LQKENI. V was trimmed by 6 bases and J by 6 bases, leaving 14 bases between them. The CDR3 sequence is 13 residues long. CDR3 amino acids: CASSSVRAHGYTF. The CDR3 nucleotides read TGTGCCAGCTCTTCAGTACGCGCTCATGGCTACACCTTC.

The chain is built from TRBV7-9 and TRBJ2-7; 10 bases agree with TRBD1. The CDR3 sequence is 15 residues long. CDR1 and CDR2 from the germline V gene are SEHNR and FQNEAQ (reference sequence). The ends lost 7 bases at V and 4 bases at J; junction bases unmatched: 10. CDR3 DNA: TGTGCCAGCACCCCATTCCGGGACAGGGGTTACGAGCAGTACTTC. Protein product: CASTPFRDRGYEQYF.

The chain has TRBV27 and TRBJ2-3, with D perhaps assigned TRBD1 or TRBD2 (6 bases each). The CDR3 covers 18 residues. CDR1 and CDR2 from the germline V gene are MNHEY and SMNVEV (reference sequence). V lost 8 bases and J lost 7, with 31 bases in between. CDR3 in amino acids: CASRTAGGRLPWGYTQYF. The CDR3 nucleotides are TGTGCCAGCCGGACCGCCGGGGGCAGGCTCCCTTGGGGCTATACGCAGTATTTT.

J is TRBJ2-2 and V is TRBV3-1 (or the pseudogene TRBV3-2); D unresolved. V lost 6 bases to trimming and J lost 1 base, with 3 bases between them. CDR3 length: 12 residues. Germline CDR1 LGHDT, CDR2 YNNKEL (reference sequence). Here the CDR3 DNA reads TGTGCCAGCAGAATGAACACCGGGGAGCTGTTTTTT. Its translation: CASRMNTGELFF.

This clone appeared once. V gene TRBV4-2 combines with J gene TRBJ1-2; D is unclear. Per the germline V gene, CDR1 is LGHNA and CDR2 is YNFKEQ. V was shortened by 0 bases and J by 0 bases, with 11 bases between the two germline ends. The length of the CDR3 is 16 residues. This chain's CDR3 is CASSQDLALANYGYTF. CDR3 coding DNA: TGTGCCAGCAGCCAAGATCTGGCATTAGCTAACTATGGCTACACCTTC.

The chain has TRBV3-1 (or the pseudogene TRBV3-2) and TRBJ2-2; no definite D call. The V gene lost 5 bases and the J gene lost 3 bases, with 7 bases spanning the gap. The CDR3 consists of 13 residues. Per the germline V gene, CDR1 is LGHDT and CDR2 is YNNKEL (reference sequence). The CDR3 bases are TGTGCCAGCAGCTCCTACGACACCGGGGAGCTGTTTTTT. It yields the protein CASSSYDTGELFF.

This clone was seen a single time. This sequence joins TRBV30 and TRBJ1-2, with a possible D match to TRBD1 (5 bases). Trimming left V 8 bases short and J 7 bases short, with 17 bases between. This CDR3 is 12 amino acids long. Per germline, CDR1 GTSNPN and CDR2 SVGIG (reference sequence). CDR3 nucleotide sequence: TGTGCCAGCGAGGGGTTTTCGGGTGGCTACACCTTC. Translating it yields CASEGFSGGYTF.

The J gene is TRBJ1-1, the V gene TRBV6-5; D ambiguous. V dropped 0 bases and J dropped 4 bases, with 6 bases sitting between them. This CDR3 has 13 residues. Germline V lookup: CDR1 MNHEY, CDR2 SVGAGI. The CDR3 DNA reads TGTGCCAGCAGTTACTCGGGGTCCACTGAAGCTTTCTTT. It translates to CASSYSGSTEAFF.